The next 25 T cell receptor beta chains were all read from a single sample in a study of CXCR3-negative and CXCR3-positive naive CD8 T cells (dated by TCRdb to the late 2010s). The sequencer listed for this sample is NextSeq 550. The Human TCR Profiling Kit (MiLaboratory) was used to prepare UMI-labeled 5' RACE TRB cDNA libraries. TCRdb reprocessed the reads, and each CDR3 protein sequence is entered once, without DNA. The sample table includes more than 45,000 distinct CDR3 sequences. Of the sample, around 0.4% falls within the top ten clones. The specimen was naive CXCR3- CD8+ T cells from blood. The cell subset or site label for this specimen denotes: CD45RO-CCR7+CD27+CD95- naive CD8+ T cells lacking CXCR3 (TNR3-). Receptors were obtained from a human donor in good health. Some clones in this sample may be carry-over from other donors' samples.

The CDR3 region is CASSMGTGRYEQYF. This chain uses TRBV19 with TRBJ2-7; without DNA, the TCRdb call of TRBD1 cannot be checked. This CDR3 is 14 amino acids long. The germline V gene has CDR1 LNHDA and CDR2 SQIVND (reference sequence).

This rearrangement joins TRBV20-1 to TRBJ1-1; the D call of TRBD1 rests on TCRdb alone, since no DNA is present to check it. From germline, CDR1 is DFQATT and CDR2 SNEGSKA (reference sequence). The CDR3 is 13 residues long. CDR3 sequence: CSARGAGGTEAFF.

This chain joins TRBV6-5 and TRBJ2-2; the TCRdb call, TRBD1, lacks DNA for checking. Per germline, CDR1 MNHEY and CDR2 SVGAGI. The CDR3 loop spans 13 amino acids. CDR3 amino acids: CASSGGNTGELFF.

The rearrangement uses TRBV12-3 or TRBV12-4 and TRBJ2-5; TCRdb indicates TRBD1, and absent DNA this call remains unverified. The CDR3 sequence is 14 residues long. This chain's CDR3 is CASSLNDRKETQYF.

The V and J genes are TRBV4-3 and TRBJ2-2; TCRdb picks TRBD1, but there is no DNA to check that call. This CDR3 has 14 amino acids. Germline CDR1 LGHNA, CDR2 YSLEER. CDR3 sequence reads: CASSQDSSRGELFF.

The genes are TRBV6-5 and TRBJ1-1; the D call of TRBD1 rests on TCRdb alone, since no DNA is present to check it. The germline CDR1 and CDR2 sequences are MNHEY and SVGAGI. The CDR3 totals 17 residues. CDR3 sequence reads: CASSYSTGPKTDTEAFF.

CDR3 loop: CASNSPRQAQETQYF. The chain couples TRBV28 to TRBJ2-5; there is no DNA to check the TCRdb D call of TRBD1. Germline assignment: CDR1 MDHEN and CDR2 SYDVKM. The CDR3 is made up of 15 amino acids.

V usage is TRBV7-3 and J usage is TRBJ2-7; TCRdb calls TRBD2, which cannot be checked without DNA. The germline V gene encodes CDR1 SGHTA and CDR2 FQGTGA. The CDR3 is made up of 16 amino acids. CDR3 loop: CASSSSRKYGSYEQYF. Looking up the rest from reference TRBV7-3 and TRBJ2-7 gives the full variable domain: GAGVSQTPSNKVTEKGKYVELRCDPISGHTALYWYRQSLGQGPEFLIYFQGTGAADDSGLPNDRFFAVRPEGSVSTLKIQRTERGDSAVYLCASSSSRKYGSYEQYFGPGTRLTVT.

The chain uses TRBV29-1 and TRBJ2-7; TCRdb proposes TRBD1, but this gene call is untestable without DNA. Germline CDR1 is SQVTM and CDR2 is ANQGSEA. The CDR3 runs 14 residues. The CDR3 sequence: CSVEDPRQPYEQYF.

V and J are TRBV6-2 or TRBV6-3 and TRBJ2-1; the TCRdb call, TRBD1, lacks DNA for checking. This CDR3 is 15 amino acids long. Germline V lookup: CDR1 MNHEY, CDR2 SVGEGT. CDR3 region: CASSYGTGFYNEQFF.

This CDR3 reads CASSTGRADNEQFF. The chain links TRBV5-1 to TRBJ2-1; absent DNA, TCRdb's TRBD2 call cannot be checked. The CDR3 covers 14 residues. The germline CDR1 and CDR2 sequences are SGHRS and YFSETQ.

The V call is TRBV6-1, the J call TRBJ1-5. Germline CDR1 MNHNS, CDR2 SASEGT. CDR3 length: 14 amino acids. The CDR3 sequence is CASSEREGNQPQHF.

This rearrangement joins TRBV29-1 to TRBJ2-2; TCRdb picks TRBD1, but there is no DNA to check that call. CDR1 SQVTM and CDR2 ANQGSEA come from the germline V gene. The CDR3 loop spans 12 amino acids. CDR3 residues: CSVRTGNGELFF.

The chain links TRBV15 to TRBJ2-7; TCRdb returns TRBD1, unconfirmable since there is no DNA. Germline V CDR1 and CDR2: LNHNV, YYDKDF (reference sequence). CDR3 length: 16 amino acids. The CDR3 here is CATSRSRQGASYEQYF.

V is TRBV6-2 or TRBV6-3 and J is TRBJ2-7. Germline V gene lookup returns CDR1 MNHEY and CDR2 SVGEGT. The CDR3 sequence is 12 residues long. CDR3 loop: CASSSTVYEQYF.

The CDR3 protein is CASGLVEGTVNTGELFF. The chain has TRBV12-5 and TRBJ2-2; as DNA is missing, the TRBD1 call by TCRdb cannot be tested. CDR1 is LGHNT, CDR2 FRNRAP, per germline. This CDR3 has 17 residues. Drawing the rest from reference TRBV12-5 and TRBJ2-2, the complete variable domain is DARVTQTPRHKVTEMGQEVTMRCQPILGHNTVFWYRQTMMQGLELLAYFRNRAPLDDSGMPKDRFSAEMPDATLATLKIQPSEPRDSAVYFCASGLVEGTVNTGELFFGEGSRLTVL.

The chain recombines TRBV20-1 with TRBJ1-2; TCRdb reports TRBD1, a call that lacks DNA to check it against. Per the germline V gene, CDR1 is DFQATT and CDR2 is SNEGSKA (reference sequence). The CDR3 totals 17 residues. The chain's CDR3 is CSAGRSGGDRGPAGYTF.

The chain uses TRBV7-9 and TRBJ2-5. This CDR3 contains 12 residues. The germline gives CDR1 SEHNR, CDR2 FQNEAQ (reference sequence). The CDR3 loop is CASSLGVETQYF.

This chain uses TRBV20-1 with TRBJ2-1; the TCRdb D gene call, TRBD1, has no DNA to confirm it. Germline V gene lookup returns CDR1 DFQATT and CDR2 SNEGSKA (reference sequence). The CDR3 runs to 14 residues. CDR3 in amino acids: CSARGRQGGNEQFF.

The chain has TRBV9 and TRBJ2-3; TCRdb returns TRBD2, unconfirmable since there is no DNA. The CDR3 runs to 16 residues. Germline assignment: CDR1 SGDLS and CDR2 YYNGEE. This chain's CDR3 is CASSGRLAGLTDTQYF.

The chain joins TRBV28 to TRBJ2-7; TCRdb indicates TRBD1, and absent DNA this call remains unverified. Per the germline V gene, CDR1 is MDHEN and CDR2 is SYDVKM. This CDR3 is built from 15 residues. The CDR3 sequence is CASSPLGARLYEQYF.

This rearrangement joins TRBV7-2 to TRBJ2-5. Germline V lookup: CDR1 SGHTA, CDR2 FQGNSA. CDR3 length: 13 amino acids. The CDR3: CASSRNLQETQYF.

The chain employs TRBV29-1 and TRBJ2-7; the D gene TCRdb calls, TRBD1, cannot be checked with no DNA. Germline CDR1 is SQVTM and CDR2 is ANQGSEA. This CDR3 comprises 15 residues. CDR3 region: CSVDTLRDRGYEQYF.

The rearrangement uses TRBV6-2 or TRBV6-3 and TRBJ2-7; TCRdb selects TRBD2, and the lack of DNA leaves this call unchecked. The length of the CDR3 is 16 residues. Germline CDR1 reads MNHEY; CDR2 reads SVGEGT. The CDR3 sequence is CASSYSGTSGSYEQYF.

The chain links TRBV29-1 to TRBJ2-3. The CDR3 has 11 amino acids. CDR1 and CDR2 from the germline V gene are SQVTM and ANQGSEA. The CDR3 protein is CSVERVDTQYF.